This T cell receptor (beta chain) was captured by sequencing in a study of beta chain features in type 1 diabetes. Expressed TCRB transcripts were sequenced after all isolated RNA was converted to cDNA. Mean read depth for naive, central memory and regulatory T cell samples was a few million reads. This table comes from immunoSEQ multiplex PCR, and its TCRdb copy is limited to in-frame clones, with some not included. Of about 320,000 clones in the sample, 11% to 15% were seen once. Stem cell-like memory, regulatory, central memory and naive CD4+ cells were sorted via CD45RO/CCR7/CD25/CD127/CD95/CD27. Populations obtained by sorting all exceeded 95% purity. About this clone: The antigen is undetermined.

The study's findings and limits: A closer apparent resemblance between naive, central memory and Treg TCRB repertoires was seen in patients than in healthy donors.

The sequence came from a man aged 30-40 years in good health. Sequencing was done on a sample of central memory CD4+ T cells from blood.

The CDR3 region has the DNA TGCGCCAGCAGCCAAGATATTAGAGGGGTCTATGGCTACACCTTC. Translated, it gives CASSQDIRGVYGYTF. The J gene is TRBJ1-2, the V gene TRBV4-1, with a tentative D call TRBD1 (5 bases). The length of the CDR3 is 15 residues. CDR1 is MGHRA and CDR2 is YSYEKL in the germline V gene. V shed 0 bases and J shed 4 bases, with 12 bases lying between them.